The 21 T cell receptor beta chains reported below all come from one sample, sequenced in a study of blood T cell repertoires in COVID-19. Clones were read by immunoSEQ multiplex PCR, and TCRdb kept only the in-frame ones, dropping some. The sample comprises around 470,000 clones, roughly 88% of which are singletons, and about 0.6% rests with the top ten. Material: PBMCs or T cells enriched from blood (not recorded which). Receptor source: a man aged 18 to 29 who had recovered from COVID-19.

The chain recombines TRBV5-1 with TRBJ1-4; 7 positions agree with TRBD1. The V segment lost 4 bases and the J segment 8 bases; nucleotides outside the gene matches: 11. CDR1 is SGHRS, CDR2 YFSETQ, per germline. The CDR3 has 15 amino acids. CDR3 coding DNA: TGCGCCAGCAGCGGAGGGACAGCACTAAAGGAAAAACTGTTTTTT. It codes for CASSGGTALKEKLFF.

This chain connects TRBV3-1 (or the pseudogene TRBV3-2) to TRBJ2-1, with TRBD2 identical over 8 bases. The CDR3 has 15 residues. Germline V lookup: CDR1 LGHDT, CDR2 YNNKEL (reference sequence). V shed 5 bases, J shed 9 bases, and the junction held 12 bases outside the gene matches. The CDR3 sequence: CASSAGLEDIGEQFF. The DNA for the CDR3 is TGTGCCAGCAGCGCGGGACTAGAAGATATAGGTGAGCAGTTCTTC.

This clone was recorded only once. The identical CDR3 is also encoded by other nucleotide sequences in the sample. V usage is TRBV27 and J usage is TRBJ1-1, with no clear D. The germline gives CDR1 MNHEY, CDR2 SMNVEV (reference sequence). The CDR3 totals 15 residues. Trimming stripped 0 bases from V and 2 bases from J, with 10 bases between. As DNA, the CDR3 is TGTGCCAGCAGTTTATCGTCGGGTTTAAACACTGAAGCTTTCTTT. It specifies CASSLSSGLNTEAFF.

The chain is built from TRBV15 and TRBJ1-5; tentative D call: TRBD1 (5 bases). The CDR3 is 15 residues long. Trimming removed 5 bases from V and 1 base from J, with 12 bases in between. Per the germline V gene, CDR1 is LNHNV and CDR2 is YYDKDF (reference sequence). The DNA of the CDR3 is TGTGCCACCAGCTATCCTGGGGGGAGCAATCAGCCCCAGCATTTT. It encodes CATSYPGGSNQPQHF.

The chain recombines TRBV7-9 with TRBJ2-5; D is unresolved. The ends were cut back, 2 bases at V and 2 bases at J, with 15 bases in the middle. CDR1 and CDR2 (germline): SEHNR, FQNEAQ (reference sequence). CDR3 length: 16 amino acids. The CDR3 protein is CASSLYVQVRQETQYF. Written as DNA, the CDR3 is TGTGCCAGCAGCTTATACGTCCAGGTCCGTCAAGAGACCCAGTACTTC.

CDR3 sequence reads: CASGTSGNNEQFF. CDR3 sequence (DNA): TGTGCCAGCGGGACTAGCGGAAACAATGAGCAGTTCTTC. The rearrangement uses TRBV2 and TRBJ2-1; 11 bases agree with TRBD2. V trimming: 8 bases; J trimming: 5 bases; junction bases outside the gene matches: 2. The germline V gene has CDR1 SNHLY and CDR2 FYNNEI. This CDR3 is 13 amino acids long.

The sample holds one count of this clone. The genes are TRBV6-5 and TRBJ1-4; 7 bases are shared with TRBD1. Germline V gene lookup returns CDR1 MNHEY and CDR2 SVGAGI. This CDR3 comprises 14 residues. V lost 8 bases to trimming and J lost 0 bases; unmatched junction nucleotides: 3. As DNA, the CDR3 is TGTGCCAGCGGTACAGGGGCAACTAATGAAAAACTGTTTTTT. This encodes CASGTGATNEKLFF.

The rearrangement uses TRBV19 and TRBJ2-3; 12 bases align to TRBD2. Per germline, CDR1 LNHDA and CDR2 SQIVND (reference sequence). The CDR3 is 17 amino acids. Trimming cost V 5 bases and J 5 bases; bases outside gene matches: 11. CDR3 loop: CASSRSGLAGGGDTQYF. The CDR3 coding sequence is TGTGCCAGTAGTCGTTCGGGACTAGCGGGCGGCGGAGATACGCAGTATTTT. Combining the CDR3 with reference TRBV19 and TRBJ2-3 gives the whole variable domain DGGITQSPKYLFRKEGQNVTLSCEQNLNHDAMYWYRQDPGQGLRLIYYSQIVNDFQKGDIAEGYSVSREKKESFPLTVTSAQKNPTAFYLCASSRSGLAGGGDTQYFGPGTRLTVL.

This rearrangement joins TRBV10-1 to TRBJ1-2; 7 bases agree with TRBD1. With 10 bases clipped from V and 7 bases from J, the junction kept 12 bases outside the gene matches. The CDR3 is 13 amino acids. CDR1 and CDR2 (germline): WNHNN, SYGVQD (reference sequence). CDR3 residues: CANWTGELFGYTF. The DNA of the CDR3 is TGCGCCAACTGGACAGGAGAGTTATTTGGCTACACCTTC.

The CDR3 DNA reads TGCGCCAGCAGTCGGGGACCCACACAGGGGTCCTACGAGCAGTACTTC. Translated: CASSRGPTQGSYEQYF. The chain joins TRBV23-1 to TRBJ2-7; 7 bases align to TRBD1. TRBV23-1 is an open reading frame whose function is uncertain. This CDR3 comprises 16 residues. Trimming at V came to 4 bases and at J to 1 base, leaving 10 bases not matched to a gene.

Only one count was recorded for this clone. The rearrangement uses TRBV7-6 and TRBJ2-2, with 9 bases identical to TRBD1. CDR3 length: 16 amino acids. Per the germline V gene, CDR1 is SGHVS and CDR2 is FNYEAQ. Unmatched junction bases numbered 6, after V lost 5 bases and J lost 2 bases. The DNA of the CDR3 is TGTGCCAGCAGCCCATGGACAGGGGCTAACACCGGGGAGCTGTTTTTT. It codes for CASSPWTGANTGELFF.

The chain joins TRBV25-1 to TRBJ1-2, with no clear D. Deletions cut 7 bases from V and 4 bases from J, with 13 bases between. The CDR3 runs 13 residues. The germline V gene has CDR1 MGHDK and CDR2 SYGVNS. The CDR3 coding sequence is TGTGCCAGCACCCCTGCGAATGGCTATGGCTACACCTTC. It translates to CASTPANGYGYTF.

The chain employs TRBV28 and TRBJ1-1; D gene uncertain. This CDR3 contains 15 residues. V lost 8 bases, J lost 1 base, and 17 bases lay in between. Germline assignment: CDR1 MDHEN and CDR2 SYDVKM. This chain's CDR3 is CASLRHGLQNTEAFF. The CDR3 DNA reads TGTGCCAGCCTCCGCCACGGTCTTCAGAACACTGAAGCTTTCTTT.

V and J are TRBV13 and TRBJ2-3; 7 bases agree with TRBD2. The CDR3 consists of 18 residues. Germline V CDR1 and CDR2: PRHDT, FYEKMQ (reference sequence). The V segment lost 2 bases and the J segment 2 bases; nucleotides outside the gene matches: 13. Here the CDR3 DNA reads TGTGCCAGCAGCTTAAGAGTCGGGGGGAGGGCCGACACAGATACGCAGTATTTT. Amino acids: CASSLRVGGRADTDTQYF.

This clone was seen only once. The chain is built from TRBV19 and TRBJ2-5, with 9 bases lining up with TRBD1. The CDR3 is made up of 16 amino acids. Germline CDR1 and CDR2: LNHDA and SQIVND (reference sequence). Losses at the gene ends were 5 bases for V and 2 bases for J; bases not matched to a gene: 9. Here the CDR3 DNA reads TGTGCCAGTAGTCAAGGGACAGGGCTGGGGCAAGAGACCCAGTACTTC. Its protein product is CASSQGTGLGQETQYF.

This chain joins TRBV19 and TRBJ1-2; no reliable D call. Deletions cut 4 bases from V and 5 bases from J, with 17 bases between. Germline V gene sequence: CDR1 LNHDA, CDR2 SQIVND (reference sequence). This CDR3 is built from 15 residues. The CDR3: CASSRPPEQKYGYTF. The CDR3, as DNA: TGTGCCAGTAGTAGGCCCCCGGAGCAAAAGTATGGCTACACCTTC.

This rearrangement joins TRBV28 to TRBJ1-1; D ambiguous. Germline CDR1 reads MDHEN; CDR2 reads SYDVKM. Trimming shortened V by 4 bases and J by 1 base, and 7 bases separated the two germline ends. The CDR3 length is 13 residues. The CDR3 protein is CASSYGGNTEAFF. CDR3 DNA: TGTGCCAGCAGTTATGGAGGGAACACTGAAGCTTTCTTT.

This chain connects TRBV10-1 to TRBJ2-1; TRBD2 matches at 12 bases. CDR3 length: 20 residues. Germline V gene lookup returns CDR1 WNHNN and CDR2 SYGVQD (reference sequence). V shed 4 bases, J shed 0 bases, and the junction held 13 bases outside the gene matches. CDR3 region: CASSGTRRLAGGASYNEQFF. The CDR3 nucleotides are TGCGCCAGCAGTGGGACCCGACGGCTAGCGGGAGGGGCCTCCTACAATGAGCAGTTCTTC.

The rearrangement joins TRBV6-4 to TRBJ1-6; a weak D match, TRBD1 (5 bases). Per germline, CDR1 MRHNA and CDR2 SNTAGT. Trimming stripped 0 bases from V and 7 bases from J, with 10 bases between. The CDR3 is made up of 15 amino acids. The CDR3 coding sequence is TGTGCCAGCAGTGACTCGGAGGGACGGAATTCACCCCTCCACTTT. It yields the protein CASSDSEGRNSPLHF.

The V and J genes are TRBV30 and TRBJ1-6; D is undetermined. The germline gives CDR1 GTSNPN, CDR2 SVGIG (reference sequence). Between the trimmed V and J ends, which lost 5 bases and 4 bases, there was a span of 15 bases. The CDR3 covers 15 residues. CDR3 loop: CAWRWLTTYNSPLHF. For the CDR3, the DNA is TGTGCCTGGCGGTGGTTGACAACTTATAATTCACCCCTCCACTTT. The complete variable domain, with remaining parts taken from reference TRBV30 and TRBJ1-6, reads SQTIHQWPATLVQPVGSPLSLECTVEGTSNPNLYWYRQAAGRGLQLLFYSVGIGQISSEVPQNLSASRPQDRQFILSSKKLLLSDSGFYLCAWRWLTTYNSPLHFGNGTRLTVT.

The chain combines TRBV7-2 with TRBJ1-2; D call uncertain. V lost 0 bases and J lost 6, with 11 bases in between. The CDR3 is 14 amino acids. The germline CDR1 and CDR2 sequences are SGHTA and FQGNSA. DNA of the CDR3: TGTGCCAGCAGCTTAGCGCCCTCCACAGATGGCTACACCTTC. Translating it yields CASSLAPSTDGYTF.